These T cell receptor beta chains were read from a single sample in a study of blood T cells in healthy people across ages. TCRdb re-called the 5' RACE reads with MiXCR, one entry per CDR3 protein. The repertoire holds 1.2 million to 1.5 million distinct CDR3 sequences, with 59% as singletons. The specimen was blood. These receptors all stem from a man between 18 and 35 years old in good health. CDR3s include the opening cysteine and the closing phenylalanine or tryptophan. The order of the fields is V gene, J gene, D gene, clone size, CDR3 protein, CDR3 DNA. The D gene is left open where the match is weak. Size is omitted from some rows. Given values are once, few, many or a class for expanded clones.

TRBV21-1	TRBJ1-6	-	-	CASSKAFGRPLHF	TGTGCCAGCAGCAAGGCGTTTGGTCGGCCCCTCCACTTT
TRBV20-1	TRBJ2-1	-	-	CSARDPWPGVYNEQFF	TGCAGTGCTAGAGATCCCTGGCCGGGAGTCTACAATGAGCAGTTCTTC
TRBV29-1	TRBJ2-7	-	-	CSVEGLRDGDYYEQYF	TGCAGCGTTGAAGGTCTCCGGGACGGCGATTACTACGAGCAGTACTTC
TRBV27	TRBJ2-7	TRBD1	once	CASMTRTGGDYEQYF	TGTGCCAGCATGACCCGGACAGGGGGCGATTACGAGCAGTACTTC
TRBV28	TRBJ1-5	-	-	CASMRLSNQPQHF	TGTGCCAGCATGAGGTTAAGCAATCAGCCCCAGCATTTT
TRBV14	TRBJ2-1	TRBD1	-	CASSVTGGPSYNEQFF	TGTGCCAGCAGCGTAACAGGGGGCCCAAGCTACAATGAGCAGTTCTTC
TRBV4-1	TRBJ2-7	TRBD1	-	CASSQADRVSYEQYF	TGCGCCAGCAGCCAGGCGGACAGGGTCTCCTACGAGCAGTACTTC
TRBV27	TRBJ2-6	TRBD1	-	CASSHTGAGANVLTF	TGTGCTAGCAGTCATACAGGGGCTGGGGCCAACGTCCTGACTTTC
TRBV3-1	TRBJ2-7	-	-	CASSQGNSRQYF	TGTGCCAGCAGCCAAGGGAACAGTCGGCAGTACTTC
TRBV2	TRBJ1-1	-	-	CASSGVAGWAFEAFF	TGTGCCAGCAGTGGAGTCGCGGGGTGGGCTTTTGAAGCTTTCTTT
TRBV10-3	TRBJ1-2	TRBD1	-	CAISEATARGGYTF	TGTGCCATCAGTGAGGCGACGGCCAGGGGGGGCTACACCTTC
TRBV6-5	TRBJ2-3	-	-	CASTPGPYEGVTQYF	TGTGCCAGCACCCCAGGTCCATATGAGGGGGTTACGCAGTATTTT
TRBV6-2/TRBV6-3	TRBJ2-5	TRBD2	-	CASSRLATNQETQYF	TGTGCCAGCTCTCGACTAGCGACTAACCAAGAGACCCAGTACTTC
TRBV2	TRBJ1-1	TRBD1	once	CASRTYRGETEAFF	TGTGCCAGCAGGACATACAGGGGAGAGACTGAAGCTTTCTTT
TRBV20-1	TRBJ2-6	-	-	CSARSGWLTEAGANVLTF	TGCAGTGCTAGATCAGGGTGGTTAACTGAGGCTGGGGCCAACGTCCTGACTTTC
TRBV4-1	TRBJ2-5	-	-	CASSQDPPVETQYF	TGCGCCAGCAGCCAAGACCCCCCCGTTGAGACCCAGTACTTC
TRBV3-1	TRBJ2-3	-	-	CASSQAGGTQYF	TGTGCCAGCAGCCAAGCAGGCGGGACGCAGTATTTT
TRBV9	TRBJ2-1	TRBD2	-	CASSALAGGPSEQFF	TGTGCCAGCAGCGCCCTAGCGGGGGGGCCGAGTGAGCAGTTCTTC
TRBV14	TRBJ2-7	TRBD2	-	CASSQDGSGRVRTYNEQYF	TGTGCCAGCAGCCAAGATGGTAGCGGGAGGGTAAGAACCTACAATGAGCAGTACTTC
TRBV4-1	TRBJ2-1	TRBD2	few	CASRLSGTSDYNEQFF	TGCGCCAGCAGACTTTCCGGGACTAGCGATTACAATGAGCAGTTCTTC
TRBV11-2	TRBJ2-1	TRBD1	-	CASSSRDSRSYNEQFF	TGTGCCAGCAGCTCCCGGGACAGCCGCTCCTACAATGAGCAGTTCTTC
TRBV4-1	TRBJ2-5	-	-	CASSRVAGETQYF	TGCGCCAGCAGCCGAGTAGCAGGGGAGACCCAGTACTTC
TRBV11-1	TRBJ2-3	TRBD1	-	CASSPIPDRGLRASTDTQYF	TGTGCCAGCAGCCCGATCCCGGACAGGGGGCTGAGGGCTAGCACAGATACGCAGTATTTT
TRBV14	TRBJ1-2	-	once	CASSLPSSLYGYTF	TGTGCCAGCAGCCTCCCCAGCAGTCTCTATGGCTACACCTTC
TRBV12-3/TRBV12-4	TRBJ2-3	TRBD1	-	CASFSGTGVVDTQYF	TGTGCCAGCTTCTCCGGGACAGGGGTGGTAGATACGCAGTATTTT
TRBV29-1	TRBJ1-1	-	-	CSVDAGMNTEAFF	TGCAGCGTTGATGCAGGGATGAACACTGAAGCTTTCTTT
TRBV10-2	TRBJ2-1	-	-	CASTAWASEYNEQFF	TGCGCCAGCACCGCTTGGGCTAGCGAATACAACGAGCAGTTCTTC
TRBV29-1	TRBJ2-2	TRBD2	-	CSVRKGTSGSLNTGELFF	TGCAGCGTTAGAAAAGGGACTAGCGGGAGTCTAAACACCGGGGAGCTGTTTTTT
TRBV11-2	TRBJ1-4	TRBD1	-	CASSLLGRTGAPKLFF	TGTGCCAGCAGCCTTCTTGGTAGGACAGGGGCCCCCAAACTGTTTTTT
TRBV5-1	TRBJ2-3	TRBD2	few	CASSFSSGSTDTQYF	TGCGCCAGCAGCTTCTCTAGCGGGAGCACAGATACGCAGTATTTT
TRBV29-1	TRBJ2-3	TRBD2	few	CSVETPSGLTDTQYF	TGCAGCGTTGAAACCCCTAGCGGCCTCACAGATACGCAGTATTTT
TRBV27	TRBJ2-3	-	many	CASSLSGATDTQYF	TGTGCCAGCAGTTTATCGGGCGCGACAGATACGCAGTATTTT
TRBV28	TRBJ2-7	TRBD1	-	CASSTLRGRFPYEQYF	TGTGCCAGCAGCACCCTCAGGGGGCGCTTCCCCTACGAGCAGTACTTC
TRBV24-1	TRBJ2-5	TRBD1	-	CATSDSGQGVEETQYF	TGTGCCACCAGTGACTCGGGACAGGGGGTTGAAGAGACCCAGTACTTC
TRBV4-1	TRBJ2-3	-	-	CASSSRPGGTDTQYF	TGCGCCAGCAGCTCCCGTCCCGGCGGCACAGATACGCAGTATTTT
TRBV29-1	TRBJ2-6	-	-	CSVEVSTPPGANVLTF	TGCAGCGTTGAAGTCAGTACCCCTCCTGGGGCCAACGTCCTGACTTTC
TRBV3-1	TRBJ2-3	TRBD2	-	CASSQGTSGRLAYTDTQYF	TGTGCCAGCAGCCAAGGGACTAGCGGGAGGTTGGCCTACACAGATACGCAGTATTTT
TRBV6-2/TRBV6-3	TRBJ2-7	-	few	CASSYPDVNYEQYF	TGTGCCAGCAGTTACCCCGACGTAAACTACGAGCAGTACTTC
TRBV4-2	TRBJ2-7	TRBD1	few	CASSQGTGTPYEQYF	TGTGCCAGCAGCCAAGGGACAGGGACCCCCTACGAGCAGTACTTC
TRBV5-4	TRBJ2-1	TRBD2	-	CASSSPAGGDNEQFF	TGTGCCAGCAGCTCCCCAGCGGGAGGGGACAATGAGCAGTTCTTC
TRBV20-1	TRBJ1-6	TRBD1	-	CSARDPTGAYNSPLHF	TGCAGTGCTAGAGACCCTACAGGGGCCTATAATTCACCCCTCCACTTT
TRBV7-9	TRBJ1-2	-	-	CASSLLGQAPYGYTF	TGTGCCAGCAGCTTACTGGGGCAGGCCCCCTATGGCTACACCTTC
TRBV20-1	TRBJ1-2	TRBD1	-	CSAAGQGQSGYTF	TGCAGTGCTGCGGGACAGGGGCAAAGTGGCTACACCTTC
TRBV29-1	TRBJ2-2	TRBD1	-	CSIRPAGTGLTGELFF	TGCAGCATCCGGCCCGCCGGGACAGGACTCACCGGGGAGCTGTTTTTT
TRBV4-1	TRBJ1-4	-	-	CASSWIGGEEKLFF	TGCGCCAGCAGCTGGATAGGAGGTGAAGAAAAACTGTTTTTT